This T cell receptor beta chain was identified during a study of blood T cell repertoires in COVID-19. Study information: T cells, B-cell-depleted T cells, or PBMCs provided the cDNA or gDNA that served as material.

The count of this clone is one. Sequencing used immunoSEQ multiplex PCR; TCRdb keeps in-frame clones, though not all of them. This sample carries about 150,000 clones, roughly 85% of them seen once, and the ten largest clones take 8.3%. Sequenced sample: peripheral blood. The TCR sequence derives from a woman aged 55 to 70 with COVID-19, enrolled during active disease.

The DNA of the CDR3 is TGTGCCAGTAGTCGCCAGGGGGCCTCTGGCTACACCTTC. Amino acid sequence: CASSRQGASGYTF. This sequence joins TRBV19 and TRBJ1-2; 8 bases agree with TRBD1. The V and J ends lost 5 bases and 7 bases, in that order; junction bases with no gene match: 6. Germline V CDR1 and CDR2: LNHDA, SQIVND (reference sequence). There are 13 residues in the CDR3.